Shown below are 4 T cell receptor beta chains from a single sample sequenced in a study of blood T cell repertoires in COVID-19 (dated by TCRdb to the early 2020s). The receptor library was made with the immunoSEQ multiplex PCR assay. The table comes from immuneACCESS by way of TCRdb, which keeps in-frame sequences with V and J called. Part of the clones is missing from these tables; in studies checked, under half for an unresolved V gene and the rest for unknown reasons. This sample holds more than 50,000 clones; 90% were observed only once. The biggest ten clones account for approximately 3% of the sample. Sequencing was done on a sample of peripheral blood. These receptors were collected from a human donor in a cohort sampled during active COVID-19.

The genes are TRBV6-2 or TRBV6-3 and TRBJ2-7; 8 nucleotides line up with TRBD2. Germline V lookup: CDR1 MNHEY, CDR2 SVGEGT. J gave up 2 bases and V 2 bases, and 2 bases lay outside the gene matches. The CDR3 is 14 residues long. The CDR3 DNA reads as TGTGCCAGCAGTTACGACGGGGGGGCCTACGAGCAGTACGTC. Translated: CASSYDGGAYEQYV.

This chain joins TRBV25-1 and TRBJ1-1; TRBD1 matches at 7 bases. The CDR3 consists of 14 residues. CDR1 is MGHDK, CDR2 SYGVNS, per germline. Trimming took 6 bases from V and 4 from J; bases not matched to a gene: 8. In DNA, the CDR3 is TGTGCCAGCAGCCTGACAGGGTGGGGCACTGAAGCTTTCTTT. Its translation is CASSLTGWGTEAFF.

V usage is TRBV29-1 and J usage is TRBJ1-1, with D unresolved. The V end was cut by 7 bases, the J end by 6 bases, with 15 bases between. The CDR3 consists of 12 residues. Per the germline V gene, CDR1 is SQVTM and CDR2 is ANQGSEA. CDR3 coding DNA: TGCAGCGCCTCCACCCCTCCGGCTGAAGCTTTCTTT. This gives the protein CSASTPPAEAFF.

The rearrangement uses TRBV6-5 and TRBJ2-5, with D possibly TRBD1 on 6 matching bases. The germline V and J ends were trimmed by 8 bases and 7 bases, with 14 bases remaining between them. This CDR3 region has 12 residues. Germline V gives CDR1 MNHEY, CDR2 SVGAGI. In DNA form, the CDR3 reads TGTGCCAGCGGAATTTCACAGGGGACCCAGTACTTC. Translation: CASGISQGTQYF.